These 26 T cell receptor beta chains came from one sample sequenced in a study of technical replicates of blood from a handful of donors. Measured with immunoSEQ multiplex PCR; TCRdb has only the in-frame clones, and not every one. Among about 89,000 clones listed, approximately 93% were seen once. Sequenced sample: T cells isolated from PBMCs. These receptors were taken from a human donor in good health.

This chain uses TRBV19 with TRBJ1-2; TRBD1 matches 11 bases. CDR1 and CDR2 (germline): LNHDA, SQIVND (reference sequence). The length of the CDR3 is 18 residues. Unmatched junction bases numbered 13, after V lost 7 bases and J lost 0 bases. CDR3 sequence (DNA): TGTGCCAGTACGGACAGGGGGCGCTTACTAATGACTAACTATGGCTACACCTTC. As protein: CASTDRGRLLMTNYGYTF.

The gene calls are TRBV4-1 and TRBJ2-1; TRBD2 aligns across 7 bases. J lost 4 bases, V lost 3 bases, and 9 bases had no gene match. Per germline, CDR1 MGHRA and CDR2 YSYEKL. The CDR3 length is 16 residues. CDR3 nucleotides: TGCGCCAGCAGCCAGACTAGCACTCCTCTATACAATGAGCAGTTCTTC. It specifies CASSQTSTPLYNEQFF.

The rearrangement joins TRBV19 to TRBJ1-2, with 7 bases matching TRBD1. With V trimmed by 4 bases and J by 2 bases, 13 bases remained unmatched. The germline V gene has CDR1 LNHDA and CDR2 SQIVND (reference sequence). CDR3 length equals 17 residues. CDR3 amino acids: CASSNRTGTARNYGYTF. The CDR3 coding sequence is TGTGCCAGTAGTAATAGAACCGGGACAGCAAGAAACTATGGCTACACCTTC.

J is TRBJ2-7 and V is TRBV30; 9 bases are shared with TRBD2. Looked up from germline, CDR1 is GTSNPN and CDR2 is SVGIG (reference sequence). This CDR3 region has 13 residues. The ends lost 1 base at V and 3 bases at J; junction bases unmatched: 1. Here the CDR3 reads CAWSGLAVYEQYF. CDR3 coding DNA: TGTGCCTGGAGTGGACTAGCGGTCTACGAGCAGTACTTC.

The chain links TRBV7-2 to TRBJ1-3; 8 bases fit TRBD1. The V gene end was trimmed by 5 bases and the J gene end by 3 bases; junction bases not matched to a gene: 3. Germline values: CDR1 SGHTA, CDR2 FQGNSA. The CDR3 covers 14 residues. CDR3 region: CASSRQGSGNTIYF. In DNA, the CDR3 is TGTGCCAGCAGCCGACAGGGGAGTGGAAACACCATATATTTT.

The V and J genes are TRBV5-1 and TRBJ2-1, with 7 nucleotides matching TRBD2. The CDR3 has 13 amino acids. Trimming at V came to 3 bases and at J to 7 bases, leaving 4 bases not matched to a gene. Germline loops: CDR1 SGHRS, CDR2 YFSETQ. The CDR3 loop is CASSSVGGNEQFF. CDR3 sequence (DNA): TGCGCCAGCAGCTCTGTGGGGGGGAATGAGCAGTTCTTC.

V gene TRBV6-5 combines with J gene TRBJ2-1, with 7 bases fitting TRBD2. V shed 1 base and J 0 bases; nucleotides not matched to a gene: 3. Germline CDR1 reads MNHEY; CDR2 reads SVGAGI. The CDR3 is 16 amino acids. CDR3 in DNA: TGTGCCAGCAGTTACTGGTCTAGCGGCTCCTACAATGAGCAGTTCTTC. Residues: CASSYWSSGSYNEQFF.

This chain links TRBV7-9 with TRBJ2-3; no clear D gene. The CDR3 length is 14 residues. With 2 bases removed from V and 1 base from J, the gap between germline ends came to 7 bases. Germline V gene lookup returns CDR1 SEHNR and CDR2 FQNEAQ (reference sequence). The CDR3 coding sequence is TGTGCCAGCAGCTTATATAGTGGCACAGATACGCAGTATTTT. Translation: CASSLYSGTDTQYF.

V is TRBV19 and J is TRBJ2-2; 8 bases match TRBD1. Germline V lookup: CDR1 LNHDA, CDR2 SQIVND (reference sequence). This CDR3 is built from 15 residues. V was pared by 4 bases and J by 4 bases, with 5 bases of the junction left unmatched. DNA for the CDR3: TGTGCCAGTAGTAACGACAGGGGTGGCACCGGGGAGCTGTTTTTT. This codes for CASSNDRGGTGELFF.

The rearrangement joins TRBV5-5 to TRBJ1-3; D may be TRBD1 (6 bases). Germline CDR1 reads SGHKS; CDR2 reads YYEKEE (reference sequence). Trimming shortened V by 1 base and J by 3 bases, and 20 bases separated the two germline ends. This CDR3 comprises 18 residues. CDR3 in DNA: TGTGCCAGCAGCTTGAGTAGGGGGAGTTTGGAGGTTGGAAACACCATATATTTT. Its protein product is CASSLSRGSLEVGNTIYF. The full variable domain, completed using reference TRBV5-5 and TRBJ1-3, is DAGVTQSPTHLIKTRGQQVTLRCSPISGHKSVSWYQQVLGQGPQFIFQYYEKEERGRGNFPDRFSARQFPNYSSELNVNALLLGDSALYLCASSLSRGSLEVGNTIYFGEGSWLTVV.

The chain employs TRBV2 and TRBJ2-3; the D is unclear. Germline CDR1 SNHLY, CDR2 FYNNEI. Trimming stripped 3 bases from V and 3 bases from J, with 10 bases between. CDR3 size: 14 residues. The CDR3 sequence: CASSEPRGTDTQYF. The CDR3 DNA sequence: TGTGCCAGCAGTGAGCCACGAGGAACAGATACGCAGTATTTT.

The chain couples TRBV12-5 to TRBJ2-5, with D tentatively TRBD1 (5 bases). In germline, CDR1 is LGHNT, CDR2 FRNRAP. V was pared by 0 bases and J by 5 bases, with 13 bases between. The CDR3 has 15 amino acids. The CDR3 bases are TGTGCTAGTGGTTTGGTCGCAGGGTTTTCGGAGACCCAGTACTTC. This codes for CASGLVAGFSETQYF.

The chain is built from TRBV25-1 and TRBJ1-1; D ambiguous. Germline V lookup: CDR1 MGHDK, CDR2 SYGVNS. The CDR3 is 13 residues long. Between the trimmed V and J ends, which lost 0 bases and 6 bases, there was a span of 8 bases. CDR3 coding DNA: TGTGCCAGCAGTGAATATCGAGGTTCTGAAGCTTTCTTT. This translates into CASSEYRGSEAFF.

CDR3 coding DNA: TGTGCCAGCAGTTTTTATGGGGCAGATGAAGCTTTCTTT. Translation gives CASSFYGADEAFF. The genes are TRBV27 and TRBJ1-1; D is perhaps TRBD1 (5 bases). The CDR3 consists of 13 residues. The ends were cut back, 3 bases at V and 7 bases at J, with 12 bases in the middle. Germline CDR1 is MNHEY and CDR2 is SMNVEV (reference sequence).

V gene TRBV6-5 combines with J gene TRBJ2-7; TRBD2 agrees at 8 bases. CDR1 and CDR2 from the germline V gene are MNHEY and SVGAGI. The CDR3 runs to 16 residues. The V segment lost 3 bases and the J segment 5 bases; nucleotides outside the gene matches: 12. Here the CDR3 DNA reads TGTGCCAGCAGTTATGGGGCCGGGCGGGGGGTCGACGAGCAGTACTTC. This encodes CASSYGAGRGVDEQYF.

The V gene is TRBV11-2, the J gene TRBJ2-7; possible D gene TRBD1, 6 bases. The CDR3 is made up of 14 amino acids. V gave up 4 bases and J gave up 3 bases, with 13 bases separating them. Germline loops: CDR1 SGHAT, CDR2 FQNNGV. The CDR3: CASSYNRADYEQYF. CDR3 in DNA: TGTGCCAGCAGCTACAACAGGGCGGACTACGAGCAGTACTTC.

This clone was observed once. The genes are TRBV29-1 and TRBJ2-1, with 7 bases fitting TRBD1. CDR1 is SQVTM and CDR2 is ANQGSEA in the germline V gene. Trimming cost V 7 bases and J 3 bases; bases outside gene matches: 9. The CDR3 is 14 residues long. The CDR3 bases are TGCAGCGGTATCCAGACAGGGCTCTACAATGAGCAGTTCTTC. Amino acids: CSGIQTGLYNEQFF.

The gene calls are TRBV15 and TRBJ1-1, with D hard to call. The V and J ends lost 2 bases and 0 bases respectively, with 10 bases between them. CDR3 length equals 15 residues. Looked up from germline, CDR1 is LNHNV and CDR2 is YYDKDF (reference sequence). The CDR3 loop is CATSRWWQVNTEAFF. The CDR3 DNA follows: TGTGCCACCAGCAGATGGTGGCAGGTGAACACTGAAGCTTTCTTT. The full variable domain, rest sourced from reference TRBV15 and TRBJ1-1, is DAMVIQNPRYQVTQFGKPVTLSCSQTLNHNVMYWYQQKSSQAPKLLFHYYDKDFNNEADTPDNFQSRRPNTSFCFLDIRSPGLGDTAMYLCATSRWWQVNTEAFFGQGTRLTVV.

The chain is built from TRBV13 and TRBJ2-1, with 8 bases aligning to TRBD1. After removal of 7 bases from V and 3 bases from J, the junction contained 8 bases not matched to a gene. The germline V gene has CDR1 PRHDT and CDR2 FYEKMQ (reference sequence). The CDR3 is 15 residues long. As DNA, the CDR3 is TGTGCCAGCACCGAACGGACAGGGCACTACAATGAGCAGTTCTTC. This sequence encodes CASTERTGHYNEQFF.

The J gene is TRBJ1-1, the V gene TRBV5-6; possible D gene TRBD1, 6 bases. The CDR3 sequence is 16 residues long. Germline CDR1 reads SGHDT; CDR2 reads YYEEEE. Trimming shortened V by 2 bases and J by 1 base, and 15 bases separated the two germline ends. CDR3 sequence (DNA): TGTGCCAGCAGCTTAAGGGGGAGGGACGAGAACACTGAAGCTTTCTTT. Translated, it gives CASSLRGRDENTEAFF.

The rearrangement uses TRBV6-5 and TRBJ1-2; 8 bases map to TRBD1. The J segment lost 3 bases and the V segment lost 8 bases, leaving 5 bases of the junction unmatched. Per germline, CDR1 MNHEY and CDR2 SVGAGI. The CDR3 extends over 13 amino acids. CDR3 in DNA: TGTGCCAGCGCCCGGACAGGGTACTATGGCTACACCTTC. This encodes CASARTGYYGYTF.

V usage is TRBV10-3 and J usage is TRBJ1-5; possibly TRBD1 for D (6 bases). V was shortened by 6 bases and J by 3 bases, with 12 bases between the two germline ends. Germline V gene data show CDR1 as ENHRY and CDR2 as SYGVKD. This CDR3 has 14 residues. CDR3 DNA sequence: TGTGCCATCAGGGAACAGGGATCCAATCAGCCCCAGCATTTT. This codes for CAIREQGSNQPQHF.

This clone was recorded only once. The CDR3 region is CASSLRTQENEQFF. CDR3 in DNA: TGTGCCAGCAGCTTAAGGACTCAAGAAAATGAGCAGTTCTTC. The chain employs TRBV7-2 and TRBJ2-1; the D gene is possibly TRBD2 (5 bases). Trimming cost V 2 bases and J 7 bases, with 12 bases left between them. The CDR3 extends over 14 amino acids. Germline V CDR1 and CDR2: SGHTA, FQGNSA.

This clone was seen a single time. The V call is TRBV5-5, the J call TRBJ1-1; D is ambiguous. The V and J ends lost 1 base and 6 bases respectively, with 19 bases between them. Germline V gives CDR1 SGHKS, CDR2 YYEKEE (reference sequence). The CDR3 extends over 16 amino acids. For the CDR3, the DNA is TGTGCCAGCAGCTTGTCCCATACGACAACCCTGGCTGAAGCTTTCTTT. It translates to CASSLSHTTTLAEAFF.

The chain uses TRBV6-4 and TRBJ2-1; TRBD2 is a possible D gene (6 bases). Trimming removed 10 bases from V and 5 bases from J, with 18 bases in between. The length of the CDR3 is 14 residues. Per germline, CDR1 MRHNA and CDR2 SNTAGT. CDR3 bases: TGTGCCACCTCAGAGCCTAGCGACGACAATGAGCAGTTCTTC. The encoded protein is CATSEPSDDNEQFF.

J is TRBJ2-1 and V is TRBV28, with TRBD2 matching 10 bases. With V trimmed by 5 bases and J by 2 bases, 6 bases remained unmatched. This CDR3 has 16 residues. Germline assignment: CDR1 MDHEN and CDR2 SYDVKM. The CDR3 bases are TGTGCCAGCAGTCTAGGACTAGCGGACACCTACAATGAGCAGTTCTTC. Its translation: CASSLGLADTYNEQFF.